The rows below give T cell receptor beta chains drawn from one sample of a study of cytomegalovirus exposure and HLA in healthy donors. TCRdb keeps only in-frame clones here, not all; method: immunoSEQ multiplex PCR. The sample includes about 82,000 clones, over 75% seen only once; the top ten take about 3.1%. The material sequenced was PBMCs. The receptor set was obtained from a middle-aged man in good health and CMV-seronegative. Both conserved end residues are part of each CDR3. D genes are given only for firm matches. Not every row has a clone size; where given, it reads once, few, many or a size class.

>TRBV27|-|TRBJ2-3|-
TGTGCCAGCAGTCCATACCTTCCAGGGCGTCTAACCACAGATACGCAGTATTTT
CASSPYLPGRLTTDTQYF
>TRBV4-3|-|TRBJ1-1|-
TGCGCCAGCAGCCTCGTCTCAGGGGACACTGAAGCTTTCTTT
CASSLVSGDTEAFF
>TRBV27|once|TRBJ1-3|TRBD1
TGTGCCAGCAGCGTACAGGGGTTCTCCGGAAACACCATATATTTT
CASSVQGFSGNTIYF
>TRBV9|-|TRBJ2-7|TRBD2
TGTGCCAGTGGCCCGCCGGCGGGGGGGCCCCACGAGCAGTACTTC
CASGPPAGGPHEQYF
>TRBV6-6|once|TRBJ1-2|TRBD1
TGTGCCAGCAGCCGGGACAGGGGGTACTATGGCTACACCTTC
CASSRDRGYYGYTF
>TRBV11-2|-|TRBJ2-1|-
TGTGCCAGCAGCTTGAGGCCCGGGGACAATGAGCAGTTCTTC
CASSLRPGDNEQFF
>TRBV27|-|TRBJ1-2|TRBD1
TGTGCCAGCAGTTTCCGGCAGGGGGCGTTTGGCTACACCTTC
CASSFRQGAFGYTF
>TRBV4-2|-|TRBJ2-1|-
TGTGCCAGCAGCCGAGGCGGGGAAAATGAGCAGTTCTTC
CASSRGGENEQFF
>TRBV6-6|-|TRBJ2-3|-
TGTGCCAGCCTACTGGGGGGTCAGGGGGATGGGAATACGCAGTATTTT
CASLLGGQGDGNTQYF
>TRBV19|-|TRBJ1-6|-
TGTGCCAGTAGTATAGCCGGGCAGGGATCACCCCTCCACTTT
CASSIAGQGSPLHF
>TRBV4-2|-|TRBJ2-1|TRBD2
TGTGCCAGCAGCCAAGTAGTAGCGGGGGGGCCTAGGTACAATGAGCAGTTCTTC
CASSQVVAGGPRYNEQFF
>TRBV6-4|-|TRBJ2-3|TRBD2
TGTGCCAGCAGTGCCCTAGCGGGTTCGGGGAATACGCAGTATTTT
CASSALAGSGNTQYF
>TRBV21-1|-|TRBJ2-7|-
TGTGCCAGCAGCGCTCGTACGTCGAGCTCCTACGAGCAGTACTTC
CASSARTSSSYEQYF
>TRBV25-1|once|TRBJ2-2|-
TGTGCCAGCAGTTCCATTACCAACAGGGCCGGGGAGCTGTTTTTT
CASSSITNRAGELFF
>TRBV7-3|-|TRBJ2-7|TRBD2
TGTGCCAGCAGCGAAAACGGACTAGCGGGGGAAGAGCAGTACTTC
CASSENGLAGEEQYF
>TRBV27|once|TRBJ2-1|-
TGTGCCAGCAGTTTACGTGGGGAGAATGAGCAGTTCTTC
CASSLRGENEQFF
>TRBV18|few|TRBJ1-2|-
TGTGCCAGCTCACCCTCGGACACCCGCGGCTACACCTTC
CASSPSDTRGYTF
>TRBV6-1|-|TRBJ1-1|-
TGTGCCAGCAGTGAGGCTCCGAAAGGGGGGAACACTGAAGCTTTCTTT
CASSEAPKGGNTEAFF
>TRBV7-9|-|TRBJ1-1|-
TGTGCCAGCAGCACAGAAATGACGGGGGGCACTGAAGCTTTCTTT
CASSTEMTGGTEAFF
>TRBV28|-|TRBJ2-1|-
TGTGCCAGCACCCAGGCGGAGGGGCTCTACAATGAGCAGTTCTTC
CASTQAEGLYNEQFF
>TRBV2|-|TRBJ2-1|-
TGTGCCAGCTTGAGGGAACAATACAATGAGCAGTTCTTC
CASLREQYNEQFF
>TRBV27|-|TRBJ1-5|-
TGTGCCAGCAGTTTATCGGGCCCATCATCAACCCAGCATTTT
CASSLSGPSSTQHF
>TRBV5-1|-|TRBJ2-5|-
TGCGCCAGCAGCTTGAACGGTTTCCAAGAGACCCAGTACTTC
CASSLNGFQETQYF
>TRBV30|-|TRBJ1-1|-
TGTGCCTTGACAAGAATGAACACTGAAGCTTTCTTT
CALTRMNTEAFF